This entry concerns a single T cell receptor beta chain. The sample holds a few counts of this clone. Its antigen remains undetermined. There are no base qualities to consult, and no much larger clone falls within one base. At diagnosis, peripheral blood, uninvolved tumor-adjacent lung and tumor were collected and were preserved as a mix of fresh-frozen and FFPE material. For TCR repertoire profiling, blood samples were analyzed as peripheral blood mononuclear cells. These data come from a study of T cells in localized non-small cell lung cancer (dated by TCRdb to the early 2020s). The study in broad terms: Comparing tumors with uninvolved tumor-adjacent lungs, the study looked at the T cell repertoires of a few hundred patients with early-stage NSCLC. The cohort consisted of 236 treatment-naive NSCLC patients whose localized lung tumors had been resected. The mean age of the NSCLC patients was just over 65 years, with 120 to 150 men and 95 to 110 women. General conclusions and limits of the study: Because multi-region tumor sequencing was not performed, intratumor heterogeneity could not be ruled out. Longer overall survival was associated with higher blood T cell density, whereas shorter survival was associated with higher adjacent-lung clonality. Because of the exploratory design, TCR variables were selected using unadjusted p-values without false-discovery rate correction. Uninvolved tumor-adjacent lung showed the highest T cell clonality, higher than tumor, which suggests more focused antigenic responses in the uninvolved tumor-adjacent lung. A median of roughly 60 of the top 100 tumor clones were detected in paired uninvolved adjacent lung, and around 30 of these tumor clones were also found among the top 100 clones of the paired uninvolved adjacent lung.

TCR beta CDR3 regions were sequenced from DNA using the immunoSEQ Assay. As for the authors' bioinformatics: To compute T cell density, TCR beta template counts were normalized to usable DNA, which was estimated by amplifying housekeeping genes. Richness was estimated using the preseqR package, with extrapolation to 400,000 templates for PBMC samples and to 120,000 templates for tissue samples. Clonality was defined as one minus Pielou's evenness. Tissue-enriched TCRs were identified through differential abundance testing performed on productive amino-acid clonotypes, with a minimum total count of 5 and an alpha of 0.1. The Jaccard Index and the Morisita Overlap Index were used to quantify repertoire overlap between compartments. GLIPH grouped TCR beta CDR3s together with public tetramer-defined viral CDR3s, and a viral motif had to include at least three viral sequences and show V-gene enrichment. This is the immuneACCESS table as TCRdb keeps it, with only in-frame sequences that have V and J called. A part of the clones is gone; compared with another copy, unresolved V genes explain less than half, and the rest is unexplained. V and J calls and clone size are those listed in that table; D and trimming were worked out from the DNA. This sample holds approximately 28,000 clones; around 81% were observed only once. 4% to 5.5% of the sample is in the top ten clones.

The sequencing used peripheral blood mononuclear cells, collected before any cancer treatment. The clonotype was recovered from a man between 40 and 70 years old with stage III lung adenocarcinoma.

CDR3 protein: CASSPRGAGNTEAFF. The bases are TGTGCCAGCAGCCCTCGGGGGGCGGGGAACACTGAAGCTTTCTTT. Recombination connected TRBV7-6 to TRBJ1-1; a tentative D call is TRBD1 (6 bases match). The cysteine opens and the phenylalanine closes a CDR3 of 15 amino acids. Just the 45-base CDR3 DNA is kept, in frame starting at base 1. The germline V gene gives CDR1 as SGHVS and CDR2 as FNYEAQ. Cut back by 5 bases and 1 base, the V and J ends lie 14 bases apart.